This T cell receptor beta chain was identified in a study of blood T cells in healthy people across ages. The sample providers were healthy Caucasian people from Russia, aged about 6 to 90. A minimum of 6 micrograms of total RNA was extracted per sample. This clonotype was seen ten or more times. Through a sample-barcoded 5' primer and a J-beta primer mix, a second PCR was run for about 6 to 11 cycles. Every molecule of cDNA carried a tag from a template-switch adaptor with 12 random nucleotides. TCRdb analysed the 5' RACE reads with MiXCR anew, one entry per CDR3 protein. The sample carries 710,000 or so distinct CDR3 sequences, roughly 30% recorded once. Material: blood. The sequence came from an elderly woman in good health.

Here the CDR3 reads CASSAPGHAPRETQYF. CDR3 DNA sequence: TGTGCCAGCAGCGCACCGGGACATGCACCTCGGGAGACCCAGTACTTC. The chain joins TRBV9 to TRBJ2-5; possibly TRBD1 for D (6 bases). V shed 3 bases and J shed 5 bases, with 20 bases lying between them. The length of the CDR3 is 16 residues. Germline-derived CDR1 and CDR2 are SGDLS and YYNGEE.